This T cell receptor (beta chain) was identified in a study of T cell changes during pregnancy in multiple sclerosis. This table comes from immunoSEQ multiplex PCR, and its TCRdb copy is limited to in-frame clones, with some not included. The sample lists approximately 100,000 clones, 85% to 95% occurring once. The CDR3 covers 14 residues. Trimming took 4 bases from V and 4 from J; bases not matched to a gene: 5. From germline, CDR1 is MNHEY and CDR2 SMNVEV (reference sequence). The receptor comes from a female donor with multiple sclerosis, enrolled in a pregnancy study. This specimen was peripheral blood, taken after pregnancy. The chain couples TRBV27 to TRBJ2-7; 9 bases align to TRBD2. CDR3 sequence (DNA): TGTGCCAGCAGTTCCGGGACTAGCTGGTACGAGCAGTACTTC. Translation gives CASSSGTSWYEQYF.